Shown below are 20 T cell receptor beta chains from a single sample sequenced in a study of Graves' ophthalmopathy and Graves' hyperthyroidism. RNA served as the template for amplifying TCR beta CDR3 regions. The first round was an RT-PCR with HTBI primers, and the second round was a multiplex PCR. MiXCR, run by TCRdb on the multiplex PCR reads, gives a single entry per CDR3 protein. There are roughly 400,000 distinct CDR3 sequences in the sample; approximately 20% occur only once, and roughly 1.4% lies in the top ten. Sequencing used peripheral blood. The receptor source for this set is a young woman with Graves' ophthalmopathy.

In its sample, this clonotype was seen many times. The chain links TRBV4-3 to TRBJ2-5; 10 nucleotides match TRBD1. J gave up 4 bases and V 0 bases, and 8 bases lay outside the gene matches. This CDR3 has 17 amino acids. CDR1 and CDR2 from the germline V gene are LGHNA and YSLEER. CDR3 loop: CASSQDRTTGGLETQYF. The CDR3 bases are TGCGCCAGCAGCCAAGACAGGACGACAGGGGGCTTAGAGACCCAGTACTTC.

This clonotype was counted ten times or more. This sequence joins TRBV12-5 and TRBJ2-2; 13 nucleotides line up with TRBD2. This CDR3 has 16 residues. Per germline, CDR1 LGHNT and CDR2 FRNRAP. J was trimmed by 7 bases and V by 8 bases; bases with no gene match: 10. CDR3 bases: TGTGCTAGTCAAACTAGCGGGGGGGCCTACAACGGGGAGCTGTTTTTT. The encoded protein is CASQTSGGAYNGELFF.

Note on this clonotype: A much bigger clone sits one base away, suggesting this may be a read error. The J gene is TRBJ2-5, the V gene TRBV6-1, with 8 bases that match TRBD2. The J segment lost 5 bases and the V segment lost 6 bases, leaving 11 bases of the junction unmatched. The CDR3 sequence is 15 residues long. Germline lookup yields CDR1 MNHNS and CDR2 SASEGT. In DNA, the CDR3 is TGTGCCAGCAGCGGCCCGGGGCGGGGGGACGAGACCCAGTACTTC. This gives the protein CASSGPGRGDETQYF.

In this sample, this clonotype turned up many times. The J gene is TRBJ2-5, the V gene TRBV2; D remains ambiguous. The CDR3 loop spans 12 amino acids. Germline V lookup: CDR1 SNHLY, CDR2 FYNNEI. V lost 7 bases, J lost 6 bases, and 12 bases lay in between. The CDR3 reads CASIEEPKTQYF. Written as DNA, the CDR3 is TGTGCCAGCATCGAGGAACCCAAGACCCAGTACTTC.

This clonotype was recorded at least ten times. CDR3 sequence (DNA): TGTGCCAGCAGTTTGGGACTAGAGGGAGAGACCCAGTACTTC. Translation gives CASSLGLEGETQYF. This sequence joins TRBV6-5 and TRBJ2-5; 8 nucleotides agree with TRBD2. Germline V CDR1 and CDR2: MNHEY, SVGAGI. The V segment lost 4 bases and the J segment 4 bases; nucleotides outside the gene matches: 5. The CDR3 is 14 amino acids.

This clonotype has ten or more counts. V and J are TRBV2 and TRBJ2-5, with 8 bases aligning to TRBD2. The germline gives CDR1 SNHLY, CDR2 FYNNEI. The CDR3 is 17 amino acids. Unmatched junction bases numbered 14, after V lost 7 bases and J lost 1 base. The CDR3 DNA sequence: TGTGCCAGCACCGAACCCCCTCGCGGGAGGTTCCAAGAGACCCAGTACTTC. As protein: CASTEPPRGRFQETQYF.

The chain employs TRBV6-1 and TRBJ1-6; D gene ambiguous. The CDR3 contains 14 residues. Between the trimmed V and J ends, which lost 5 bases and 10 bases, there was a span of 15 bases. CDR1 is MNHNS and CDR2 is SASEGT in the germline V gene. The chain's CDR3 is CASSPTEPLSPLHF. Here the CDR3 DNA reads TGTGCCAGCAGTCCAACAGAGCCGCTCTCACCCCTCCACTTT.

This clonotype was found many times. V gene TRBV29-1 combines with J gene TRBJ1-2; D is undetermined. CDR3 length equals 15 residues. The V gene's germline CDR1 is SQVTM and CDR2 ANQGSEA. V was clipped by 7 bases and J by 0 bases, with 18 bases between them. The CDR3 here is CSGLEQVETNYGYTF. CDR3 bases: TGCAGCGGTTTAGAGCAGGTGGAGACTAACTATGGCTACACCTTC.

Many counts were recorded for this clonotype. V usage is TRBV28 and J usage is TRBJ2-7; D ambiguous. The germline CDR1 and CDR2 sequences are MDHEN and SYDVKM. The CDR3 sequence is 19 residues long. V was cut by 4 bases and J by 3 bases, with 28 bases left in between. CDR3 sequence: CASSWEVGQTSSNDYEQYF. DNA of the CDR3: TGTGCCAGCAGTTGGGAAGTAGGGCAGACTTCCTCCAACGACTACGAGCAGTACTTC.

There are many counts of this clonotype. The chain employs TRBV6-4 and TRBJ1-3, with D perhaps matching TRBD1 (6 bases). The CDR3 runs to 17 residues. The germline V gene encodes CDR1 MRHNA and CDR2 SNTAGT. V lost 6 bases and J 1 base, leaving 19 bases between the germline ends. The CDR3 is CASRTAQGGVSGNTIYF. The CDR3 DNA reads TGTGCCAGCAGGACCGCACAGGGAGGGGTATCTGGAAACACCATATATTTT.

This clonotype was seen many times. The chain joins TRBV30 to TRBJ2-7, with D perhaps matching TRBD1 or TRBD2 (7 bases each). Trimming pared 2 bases from V and 7 bases from J, leaving 15 bases between. Germline V CDR1 and CDR2: GTSNPN, SVGIG (reference sequence). The CDR3 is made up of 13 amino acids. Here the CDR3 DNA reads TGTGCCTGGAGTCTGGGCAGGGGGGGGGAGCAGTACTTC. Protein product: CAWSLGRGGEQYF.

This clonotype was seen many times. The V call is TRBV6-2 or TRBV6-3, the J call TRBJ2-7; D is undetermined. CDR3 size: 14 residues. In germline, CDR1 is MNHEY, CDR2 SVGEGT. Trimming shortened V by 2 bases and J by 0 bases, and 8 bases separated the two germline ends. CDR3 DNA sequence: TGTGCCAGCAGTTACCCGGGCAGCTCCTACGAGCAGTACTTC. This translates into CASSYPGSSYEQYF.

This clonotype showed up many times. This chain joins TRBV12-3 or TRBV12-4 and TRBJ2-2; TRBD2 agrees at 12 bases. This CDR3 comprises 17 residues. J gave up 2 bases and V 7 bases, and 8 bases lay outside the gene matches. Here the CDR3 DNA reads TGTGCCAGCATCTGGGCTAGCGGGGGGGCAAACACCGGGGAGCTGTTTTTT. Its translation: CASIWASGGANTGELFF.

This clonotype was detected many times. This sequence joins TRBV4-3 and TRBJ2-2; 7 bases line up with TRBD1. After removal of 3 bases from V and 5 bases from J, the junction contained 3 bases not matched to a gene. Germline V CDR1 and CDR2: LGHNA, YSLEER. The CDR3 consists of 14 residues. The CDR3 DNA follows: TGCGCCAGCAGCCAGGGACAGAAAACCGGGGAGCTGTTTTTT. It codes for CASSQGQKTGELFF.

This clonotype was observed many times. The chain carries TRBV27 and TRBJ1-5, with 10 bases matching TRBD1. CDR3 length equals 16 residues. Germline V gene sequence: CDR1 MNHEY, CDR2 SMNVEV (reference sequence). V was pared by 0 bases and J by 6 bases, with 5 bases of the junction left unmatched. This chain's CDR3 is CASSLSGQGMGQPQHF. The CDR3 DNA reads TGTGCCAGCAGTTTATCGGGACAGGGGATGGGTCAGCCCCAGCATTTT.

This clonotype has more than one count but fewer than ten. The chain combines TRBV4-1 with TRBJ1-6; 10 positions agree with TRBD1. The junction had 11 bases not matched to a gene; V was cut back by 3 bases and J by 9 bases. Per germline, CDR1 MGHRA and CDR2 YSYEKL. This CDR3 is built from 17 residues. CDR3 protein: CASSHRTEGTGASPLHF. As DNA, the CDR3 is TGCGCCAGCAGCCACCGAACAGAAGGGACAGGGGCTTCACCCCTCCACTTT.

The chain recombines TRBV3-1 with TRBJ2-7, with D possibly TRBD2 on 7 matching bases. Germline V CDR1 and CDR2: LGHDT, YNNKEL (reference sequence). This CDR3 is built from 14 residues. Deletions cut 7 bases from V and 2 bases from J, with 15 bases between. The CDR3 region is CASTLGRGTYEQYF. The CDR3 DNA is TGTGCCAGCACCTTGGGGAGGGGGACCTACGAGCAGTACTTC.

Ten or more counts support this clonotype. This chain links TRBV7-2 with TRBJ1-6; the match to TRBD1 covers 10 bases. There are 15 residues in the CDR3. The J segment lost 7 bases and the V segment lost 5 bases, leaving 5 bases of the junction unmatched. The germline CDR1 and CDR2 sequences are SGHTA and FQGNSA. Here the CDR3 DNA reads TGTGCCAGCAGCAGGCCGGGACAGGGGAATTCACCCCTCCACTTT. It yields the protein CASSRPGQGNSPLHF. Together with reference TRBV7-2 and TRBJ1-6, the CDR3 gives the full variable domain: GAGVSQSPSNKVTEKGKDVELRCDPISGHTALYWYRQSLGQGLEFLIYFQGNSAPDKSGLPSDRFSAERTGGSVSTLTIQRTQQEDSAVYLCASSRPGQGNSPLHFGNGTRLTVT.

This clonotype was observed at least ten times. V usage is TRBV29-1 and J usage is TRBJ2-5; a weak D match, TRBD2 (6 bases). The CDR3 spans 12 residues. Trimming took 5 bases from V and 5 from J, leaving 12 bases between them. Per the germline V gene, CDR1 is SQVTM and CDR2 is ANQGSEA. CDR3 sequence: CSVSEGRETQYF. In DNA, the CDR3 is TGCAGCGTTTCGGAGGGTAGGGAGACCCAGTACTTC.

V usage is TRBV6-2 or TRBV6-3 and J usage is TRBJ2-5; D is ambiguous. The CDR3 is 13 residues long. Germline values: CDR1 MNHEY, CDR2 SVGEGT. The V gene lost 0 bases and the J gene lost 5 bases, with 7 bases spanning the gap. The CDR3 loop reads CASSYSDWETQYF. CDR3 nucleotides: TGTGCCAGCAGTTACTCCGATTGGGAGACCCAGTACTTC.